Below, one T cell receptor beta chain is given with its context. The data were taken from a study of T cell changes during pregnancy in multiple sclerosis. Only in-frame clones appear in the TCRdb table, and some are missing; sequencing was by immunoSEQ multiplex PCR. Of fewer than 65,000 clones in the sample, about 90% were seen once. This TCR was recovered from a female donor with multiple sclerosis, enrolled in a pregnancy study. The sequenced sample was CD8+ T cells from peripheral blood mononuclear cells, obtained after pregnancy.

Here the CDR3 reads CASSHTPGQGLNTEAFF. CDR3 nucleotide sequence: TGTGCCAGCAGCCACACACCGGGACAGGGGTTGAACACTGAAGCTTTCTTT. The genes are TRBV9 and TRBJ1-1, with 10 positions matching TRBD1. The CDR3 covers 17 residues. CDR1 and CDR2 from the germline V gene are SGDLS and YYNGEE. The V gene end was trimmed by 4 bases and the J gene end by 0 bases; junction bases not matched to a gene: 9.